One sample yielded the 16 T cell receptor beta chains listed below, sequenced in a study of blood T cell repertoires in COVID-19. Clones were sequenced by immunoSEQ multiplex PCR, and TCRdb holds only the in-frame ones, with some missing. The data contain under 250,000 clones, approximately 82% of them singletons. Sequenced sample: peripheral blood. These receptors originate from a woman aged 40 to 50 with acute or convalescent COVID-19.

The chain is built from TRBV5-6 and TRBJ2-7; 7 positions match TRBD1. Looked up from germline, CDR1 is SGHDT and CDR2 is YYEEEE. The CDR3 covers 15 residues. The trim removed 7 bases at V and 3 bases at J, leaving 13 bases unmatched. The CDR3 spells CASQQGYTLRYEQYF. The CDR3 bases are TGTGCCAGCCAACAGGGGTACACCCTCCGCTACGAGCAGTACTTC.

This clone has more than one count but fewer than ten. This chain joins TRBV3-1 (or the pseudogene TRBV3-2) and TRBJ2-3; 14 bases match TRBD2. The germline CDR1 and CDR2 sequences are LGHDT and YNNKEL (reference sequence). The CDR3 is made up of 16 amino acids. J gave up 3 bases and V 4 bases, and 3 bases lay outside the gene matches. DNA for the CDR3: TGTGCCAGCAGCCCTGGGACTAGCGGGAGAACAGATACGCAGTATTTT. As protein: CASSPGTSGRTDTQYF.

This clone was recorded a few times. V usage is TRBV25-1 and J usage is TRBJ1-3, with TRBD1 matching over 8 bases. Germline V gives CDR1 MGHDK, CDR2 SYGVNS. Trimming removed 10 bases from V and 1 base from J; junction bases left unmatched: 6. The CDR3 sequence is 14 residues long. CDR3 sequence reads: CATRDRSSGNTIYF. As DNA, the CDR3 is TGTGCCACCCGGGACAGGTCTTCTGGAAACACCATATATTTT.

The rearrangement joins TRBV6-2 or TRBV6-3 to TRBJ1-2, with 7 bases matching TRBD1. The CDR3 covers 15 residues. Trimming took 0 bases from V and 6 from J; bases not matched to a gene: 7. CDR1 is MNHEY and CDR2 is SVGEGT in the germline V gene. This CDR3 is CASSYSTQGVDGYTF. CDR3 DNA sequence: TGTGCCAGCAGTTACTCTACCCAGGGGGTAGATGGCTACACCTTC.

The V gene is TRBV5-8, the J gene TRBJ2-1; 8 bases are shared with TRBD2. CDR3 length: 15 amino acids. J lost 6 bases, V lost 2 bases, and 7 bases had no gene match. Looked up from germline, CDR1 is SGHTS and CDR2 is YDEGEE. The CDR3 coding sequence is TGTGCCAGCAGCTTCGGGACTAGTAACGGCAATGAGCAGTTCTTC. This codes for CASSFGTSNGNEQFF.

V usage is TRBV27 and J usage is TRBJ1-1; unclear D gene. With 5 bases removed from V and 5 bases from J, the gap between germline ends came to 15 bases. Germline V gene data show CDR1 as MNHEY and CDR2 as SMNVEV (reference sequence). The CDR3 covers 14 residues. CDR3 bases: TGTGCCAGCAGTCATACTACCTTCGGGACTGAAGCTTTCTTT. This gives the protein CASSHTTFGTEAFF.

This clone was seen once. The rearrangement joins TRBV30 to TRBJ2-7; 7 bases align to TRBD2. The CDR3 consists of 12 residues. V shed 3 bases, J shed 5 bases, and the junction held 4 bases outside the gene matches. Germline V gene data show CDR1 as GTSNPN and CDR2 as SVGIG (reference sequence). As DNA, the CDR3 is TGTGCCTGGAGCGGGAGGAGCCACGAGCAGTACTTC. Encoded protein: CAWSGRSHEQYF.

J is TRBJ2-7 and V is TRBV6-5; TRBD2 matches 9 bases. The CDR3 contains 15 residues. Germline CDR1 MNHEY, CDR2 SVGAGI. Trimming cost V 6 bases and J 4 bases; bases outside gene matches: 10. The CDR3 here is CASSPSSGDFYEQYF. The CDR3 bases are TGTGCCAGCAGCCCCTCTAGCGGGGACTTTTACGAGCAGTACTTC.

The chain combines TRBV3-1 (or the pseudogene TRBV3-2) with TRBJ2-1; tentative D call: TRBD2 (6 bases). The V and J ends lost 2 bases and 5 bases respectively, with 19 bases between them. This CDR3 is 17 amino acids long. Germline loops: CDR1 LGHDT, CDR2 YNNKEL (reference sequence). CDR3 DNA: TGTGCCAGCAGCCAAACTTACTCGGGGCGGGGCAACAATGAGCAGTTCTTC. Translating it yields CASSQTYSGRGNNEQFF.

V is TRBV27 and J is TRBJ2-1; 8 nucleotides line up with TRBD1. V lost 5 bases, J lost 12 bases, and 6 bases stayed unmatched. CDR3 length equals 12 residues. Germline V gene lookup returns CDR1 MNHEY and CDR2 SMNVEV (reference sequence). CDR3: CASSQTGARQFF. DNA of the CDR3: TGTGCCAGCAGTCAGACAGGGGCCCGGCAGTTCTTC.

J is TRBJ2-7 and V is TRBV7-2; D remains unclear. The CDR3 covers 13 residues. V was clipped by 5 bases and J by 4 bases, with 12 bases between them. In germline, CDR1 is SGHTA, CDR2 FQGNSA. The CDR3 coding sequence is TGTGCCAGCAGCCGGAGTGGCATTTACGAGCAGTACTTC. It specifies CASSRSGIYEQYF.

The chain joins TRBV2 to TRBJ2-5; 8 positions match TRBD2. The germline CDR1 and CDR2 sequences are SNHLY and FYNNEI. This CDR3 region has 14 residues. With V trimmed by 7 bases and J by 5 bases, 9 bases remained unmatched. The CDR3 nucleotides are TGTGCCAGCATGGGTGGTAGCGGGGTGGAGACCCAGTACTTC. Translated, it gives CASMGGSGVETQYF.

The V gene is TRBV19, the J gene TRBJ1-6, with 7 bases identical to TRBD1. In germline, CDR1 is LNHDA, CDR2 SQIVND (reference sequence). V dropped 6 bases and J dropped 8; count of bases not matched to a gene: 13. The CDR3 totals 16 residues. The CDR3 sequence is CASRGGTGVPYSPLHF. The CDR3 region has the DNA TGTGCCAGTAGGGGGGGAACAGGGGTCCCTTATTCACCCCTCCACTTT.

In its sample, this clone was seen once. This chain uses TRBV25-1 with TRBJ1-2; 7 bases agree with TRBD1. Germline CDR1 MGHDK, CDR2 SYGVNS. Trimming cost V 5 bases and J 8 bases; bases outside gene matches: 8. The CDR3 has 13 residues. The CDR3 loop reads CASSPDRVVGYTF. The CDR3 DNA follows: TGTGCCAGCAGTCCAGACAGGGTTGTGGGCTACACCTTC.

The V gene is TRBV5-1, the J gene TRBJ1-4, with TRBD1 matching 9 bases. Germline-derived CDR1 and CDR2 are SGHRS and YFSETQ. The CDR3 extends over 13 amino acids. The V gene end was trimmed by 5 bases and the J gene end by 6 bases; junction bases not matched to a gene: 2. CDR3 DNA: TGCGCCAGCAGTAGACAGGGGGATGAAAAACTGTTTTTT. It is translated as CASSRQGDEKLFF.

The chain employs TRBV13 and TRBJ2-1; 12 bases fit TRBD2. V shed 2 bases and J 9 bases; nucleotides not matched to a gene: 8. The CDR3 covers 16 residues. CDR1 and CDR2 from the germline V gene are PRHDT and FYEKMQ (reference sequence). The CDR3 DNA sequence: TGTGCCAGCAGCTTACAGCTAGCGGGGGGGCCGGGTGAGCAGTTCTTC. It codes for CASSLQLAGGPGEQFF.